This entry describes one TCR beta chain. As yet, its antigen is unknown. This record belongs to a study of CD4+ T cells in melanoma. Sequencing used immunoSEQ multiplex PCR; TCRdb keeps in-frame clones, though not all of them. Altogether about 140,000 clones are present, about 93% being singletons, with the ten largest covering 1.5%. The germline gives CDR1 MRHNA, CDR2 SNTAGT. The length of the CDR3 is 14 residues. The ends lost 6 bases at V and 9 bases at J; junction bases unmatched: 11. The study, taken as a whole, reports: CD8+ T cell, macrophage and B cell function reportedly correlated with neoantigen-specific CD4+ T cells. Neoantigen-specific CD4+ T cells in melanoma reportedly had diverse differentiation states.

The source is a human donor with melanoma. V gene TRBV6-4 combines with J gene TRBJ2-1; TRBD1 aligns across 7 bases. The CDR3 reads CASSRDSGFGEQFF. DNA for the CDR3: TGTGCCAGCAGCCGGGACAGTGGGTTTGGTGAGCAGTTCTTC.